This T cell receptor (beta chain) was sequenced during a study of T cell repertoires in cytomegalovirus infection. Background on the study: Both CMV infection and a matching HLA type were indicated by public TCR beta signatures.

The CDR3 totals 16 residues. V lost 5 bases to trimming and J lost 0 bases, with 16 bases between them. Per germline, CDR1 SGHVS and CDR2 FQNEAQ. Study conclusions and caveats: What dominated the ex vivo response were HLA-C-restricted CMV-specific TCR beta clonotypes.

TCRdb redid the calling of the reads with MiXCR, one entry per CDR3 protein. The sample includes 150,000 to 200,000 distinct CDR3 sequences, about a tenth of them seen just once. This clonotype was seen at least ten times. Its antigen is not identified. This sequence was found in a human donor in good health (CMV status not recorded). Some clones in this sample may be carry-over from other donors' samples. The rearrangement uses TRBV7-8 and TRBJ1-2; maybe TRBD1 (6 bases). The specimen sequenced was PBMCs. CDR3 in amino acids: CASSAYRVGTNYGYTF. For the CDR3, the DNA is TGTGCCAGCAGCGCCTACAGGGTGGGAACTAACTATGGCTACACCTTC. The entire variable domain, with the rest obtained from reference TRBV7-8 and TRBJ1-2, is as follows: GAGVSQSPRYKVAKRGQDVALRCDPISGHVSLFWYQQALGQGPEFLTYFQNEAQLDKSGLPSDRFFAERPEGSVSTLKIQRTQQEDSAVYLCASSAYRVGTNYGYTFGSGTRLTVV.